The 17 T cell receptor beta chains listed next were all sequenced from one sample in a study of response to subunit inactivated influenza vaccine. MiXCR, run by TCRdb on the RT-PCR reads, gives a single entry per CDR3 protein. The sample includes 500,000 to 600,000 distinct CDR3 sequences, about 12% of them seen just once. This specimen was PBMCs from blood, taken on the day of vaccination. These receptors came from a man in his fifties who received an inactivated influenza vaccine.

The chain carries TRBV3-1 and TRBJ2-7; D not certain. The length of the CDR3 is 12 residues. Trimming removed 4 bases at V and 9 bases at J, with 13 bases between. Germline CDR1 is LGHDT and CDR2 is YNNKEL (reference sequence). As DNA, the CDR3 is TGTGCCAGCAGCCCCCGTTCTACCGTGCAGTACTTC. Its protein is CASSPRSTVQYF.

This clonotype was observed a few times. The chain links TRBV27 to TRBJ1-6; 7 bases map to TRBD1. The CDR3 sequence is 13 residues long. The V gene end was trimmed by 10 bases and the J gene end by 7 bases; junction bases not matched to a gene: 7. Germline CDR1 reads MNHEY; CDR2 reads SMNVEV (reference sequence). CDR3 in DNA: TGTGCCACCAGGGGGTTTGTCAATTCACCCCTCCACTTT. Translated, it gives CATRGFVNSPLHF.

This clonotype appeared a few times. The chain couples TRBV7-9 to TRBJ2-5, with 7 bases aligning to TRBD1. CDR1 is SEHNR and CDR2 is FQNEAQ in the germline V gene (reference sequence). The V and J ends lost 5 bases and 2 bases, in that order; junction bases with no gene match: 8. The CDR3 runs to 15 residues. CDR3 in amino acids: CASSPSTGVQETQYF. CDR3 sequence (DNA): TGTGCCAGCAGCCCCTCCACAGGGGTGCAAGAGACCCAGTACTTC.

J is TRBJ1-1 and V is TRBV6-1; D gene uncertain. Germline V CDR1 and CDR2: MNHNS, SASEGT. V was shortened by 2 bases and J by 1 base, with 5 bases between the two germline ends. CDR3 length: 13 amino acids. The CDR3 here is CASSEIGNTEAFF. CDR3 coding DNA: TGTGCCAGCAGTGAAATAGGGAACACTGAAGCTTTCTTT.

At least ten counts were recorded for this clonotype. This chain links TRBV28 with TRBJ2-3; D unresolved. This CDR3 is 13 amino acids long. The germline V gene encodes CDR1 MDHEN and CDR2 SYDVKM. The V and J ends lost 5 bases and 0 bases respectively, with 6 bases between them. CDR3 residues: CASSNPSTDTQYF. In nucleotides, the CDR3 is TGTGCCAGCAGTAACCCAAGCACAGATACGCAGTATTTT. Complete variable domain (other parts from reference TRBV28 and TRBJ2-3): DVKVTQSSRYLVKRTGEKVFLECVQDMDHENMFWYRQDPGLGLRLIYFSYDVKMKEKGDIPEGYSVSREKKERFSLILESASTNQTSMYLCASSNPSTDTQYFGPGTRLTVL.

This clonotype occurred a few times. The V call is TRBV28, the J call TRBJ2-1; 8 nucleotides align to TRBD1. V lost 5 bases, J lost 8 bases, and 11 bases stayed unmatched. Germline V gene lookup returns CDR1 MDHEN and CDR2 SYDVKM. The length of the CDR3 is 15 residues. DNA of the CDR3: TGTGCCAGCAGTACATGGACAGGGACGGGGGATGAGCAGTTCTTC. Encoded protein: CASSTWTGTGDEQFF.

This clonotype was detected only a few times. The chain combines TRBV6-1 with TRBJ1-3; no clear D. The CDR3 spans 18 residues. In germline, CDR1 is MNHNS, CDR2 SASEGT. The ends were cut back, 2 bases at V and 2 bases at J, with 19 bases in the middle. This CDR3 reads CASSEMSLGSGAGNTIYF. Here the CDR3 DNA reads TGTGCCAGCAGTGAAATGAGCCTGGGATCAGGAGCTGGAAACACCATATATTTT.

This clonotype was detected only a few times. The chain is built from TRBV29-1 and TRBJ2-3, with a possible D match to TRBD1 (5 bases). Between the trimmed V and J ends, which lost 4 bases and 2 bases, there was a span of 13 bases. Per germline, CDR1 SQVTM and CDR2 ANQGSEA. The CDR3 is made up of 14 amino acids. The CDR3 sequence: CSVVQGGFTDTQYF. The CDR3 DNA is TGCAGCGTTGTCCAGGGCGGATTCACAGATACGCAGTATTTT.

This clonotype was detected only a few times. The chain employs TRBV4-1 and TRBJ1-5; 7 bases line up with TRBD1. Looked up from germline, CDR1 is MGHRA and CDR2 is YSYEKL. This CDR3 has 13 residues. V lost 5 bases to trimming and J lost 4 bases; unmatched junction nucleotides: 2. This chain's CDR3 is CASSKDRNQPQHF. CDR3 in DNA: TGCGCCAGCAGCAAGGACAGGAATCAGCCCCAGCATTTT.

This rearrangement joins TRBV2 to TRBJ2-1; TRBD2 is a possible D gene (6 bases). Trimming cost V 0 bases and J 9 bases, with 6 bases left between them. Germline-derived CDR1 and CDR2 are SNHLY and FYNNEI. The CDR3 is 12 residues long. CDR3 residues: CASSEARGEQFF. The CDR3, as DNA: TGTGCCAGCAGTGAAGCGCGGGGTGAGCAGTTCTTC.

The sample holds a few counts of this clonotype. The chain employs TRBV7-9 and TRBJ2-2; D possibly corresponds to TRBD2 (7 bases). This CDR3 is 15 amino acids long. V dropped 5 bases and J dropped 4 bases, with 14 bases sitting between them. Looked up from germline, CDR1 is SEHNR and CDR2 is FQNEAQ (reference sequence). In DNA, the CDR3 is TGTGCCAGCAGCCCAAGGGGGGGGAGCACCGGGGAGCTGTTTTTT. It encodes CASSPRGGSTGELFF.

The chain has TRBV6-1 and TRBJ2-2; TRBD1 aligns across 8 bases. Losses at the gene ends were 6 bases for V and 6 bases for J; bases not matched to a gene: 3. Germline V gene lookup returns CDR1 MNHNS and CDR2 SASEGT. The CDR3 is made up of 13 amino acids. This CDR3 reads CASREDRAGELFF. CDR3 DNA sequence: TGTGCCAGCAGAGAGGACAGGGCCGGGGAGCTGTTTTTT.

V usage is TRBV5-6 and J usage is TRBJ2-1; either TRBD1 or TRBD2 may supply D (6 bases each). Germline V gene sequence: CDR1 SGHDT, CDR2 YYEEEE. This CDR3 is 18 amino acids long. Trimming took 0 bases from V and 2 from J, leaving 18 bases between them. CDR3 protein: CASSLAGWGAAPYNEQFF. As DNA, the CDR3 is TGTGCCAGCAGCTTGGCGGGGTGGGGGGCCGCTCCCTACAATGAGCAGTTCTTC.

This clonotype was seen a handful of times. V is TRBV6-2 or TRBV6-3 and J is TRBJ2-4; D is tentatively TRBD1 or TRBD2 (5 bases each). This CDR3 region has 20 residues. Germline lookup yields CDR1 MNHEY and CDR2 SVGEGT. Trimming left V 7 bases short and J 0 bases short, with 28 bases between. The CDR3 here is CASNGAKQANHILAKNIQYF. DNA for the CDR3: TGTGCCAGCAACGGGGCCAAACAGGCCAACCACATACTAGCCAAAAACATTCAGTACTTC.

The rearrangement uses TRBV5-5 and TRBJ2-5; 7 bases line up with TRBD2. V shed 3 bases and J 4 bases; nucleotides not matched to a gene: 6. CDR1 and CDR2 (germline): SGHKS, YYEKEE (reference sequence). CDR3 length: 14 amino acids. CDR3 coding DNA: TGTGCCAGCAGCTCTTTATCGGGGGGAGAGACCCAGTACTTC. This encodes CASSSLSGGETQYF.

This clonotype was detected only a few times. This rearrangement joins TRBV5-1 to TRBJ2-3; the match to TRBD1 covers 7 bases. The length of the CDR3 is 15 residues. Germline CDR1 reads SGHRS; CDR2 reads YFSETQ. V gave up 4 bases and J gave up 4 bases; unmatched junction bases: 9. CDR3 nucleotides: TGCGCCAGCAGCAGGACAGGACACGAGGCAGATACGCAGTATTTT. Translated, it gives CASSRTGHEADTQYF.

At least ten counts were recorded for this clonotype. The chain has TRBV4-2 and TRBJ2-7, with D possibly matching TRBD1 (5 bases). The CDR3 runs 11 residues. Trimming cost V 6 bases and J 5 bases, with 8 bases left between them. In germline, CDR1 is LGHNA, CDR2 YNFKEQ. This CDR3 reads CASREGDEQYF. The DNA for the CDR3 is TGTGCCAGCAGGGAAGGGGACGAGCAGTACTTC.